This T cell receptor (beta chain) was identified in a study of cytomegalovirus exposure and HLA in healthy donors. Study findings and constraints: Previous analysis showed most TCR beta V segments were productive about 87% or about 30% of the time. V- and J-gene trimming of TCR beta was linked (in a later analysis) to a missense DCLRE1C variant.

J gave up 5 bases and V 5 bases, and 8 bases lay outside the gene matches. The CDR3 is 14 residues long. CDR1 and CDR2 (germline): LNHNV, YYDKDF (reference sequence). Comments on this clone: What it binds is unknown.

Both 60 Vbeta primers and 13 Jbeta primers went into the PCR. The protocol was immunoSEQ multiplex PCR, while the TCRdb copy is restricted to in-frame clones and leaves out a portion. The sample yields 80,000 to 95,000 clones, around 79% seen once. Unrecorded immune exposure was likely among donors, who were nominally healthy when sampled. The sequence derives from a man between 18 and 35 years old in good health and CMV-seropositive. The specimen was PBMCs. This chain connects TRBV15 to TRBJ1-1; 7 bases are a match to TRBD1. In nucleotides, the CDR3 is TGTGCCACCAGCGCCGACAGGGTCTCGACTGAAGCTTTCTTT. Its translation: CATSADRVSTEAFF.